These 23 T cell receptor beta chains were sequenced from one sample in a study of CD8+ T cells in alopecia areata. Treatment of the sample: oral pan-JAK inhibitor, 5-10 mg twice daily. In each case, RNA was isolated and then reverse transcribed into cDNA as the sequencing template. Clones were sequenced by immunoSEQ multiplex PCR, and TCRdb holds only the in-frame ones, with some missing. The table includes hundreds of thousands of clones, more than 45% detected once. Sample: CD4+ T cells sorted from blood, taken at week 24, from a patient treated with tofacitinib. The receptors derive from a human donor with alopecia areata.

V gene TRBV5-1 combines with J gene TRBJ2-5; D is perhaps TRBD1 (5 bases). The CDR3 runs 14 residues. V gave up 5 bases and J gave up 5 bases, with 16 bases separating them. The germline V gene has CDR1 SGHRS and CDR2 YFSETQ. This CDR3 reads CASSTLGVSETQYF. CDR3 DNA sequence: TGCGCCAGCAGTACTTTAGGGGTGTCGGAGACCCAGTACTTC.

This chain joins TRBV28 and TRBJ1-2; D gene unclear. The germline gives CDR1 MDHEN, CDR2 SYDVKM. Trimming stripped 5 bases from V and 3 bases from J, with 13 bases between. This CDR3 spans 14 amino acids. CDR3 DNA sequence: TGTGCCAGCAGTCAAGACGGTGTACACTATGGCTACACCTTC. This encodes CASSQDGVHYGYTF.

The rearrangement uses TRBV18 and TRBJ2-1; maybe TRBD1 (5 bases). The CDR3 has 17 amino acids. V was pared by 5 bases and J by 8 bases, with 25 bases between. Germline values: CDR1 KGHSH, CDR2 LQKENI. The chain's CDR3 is CASSTKELIRVQDEQFF. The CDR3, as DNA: TGTGCCAGCTCAACCAAAGAGCTTATCAGGGTTCAGGATGAGCAGTTCTTC.

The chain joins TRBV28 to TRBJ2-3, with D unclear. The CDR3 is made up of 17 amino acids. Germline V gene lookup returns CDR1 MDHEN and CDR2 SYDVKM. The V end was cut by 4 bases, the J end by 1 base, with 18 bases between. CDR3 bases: TGTGCCAGCAGTTCAGCGCGACACGGGCGACGCACAGATACGCAGTATTTT. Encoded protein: CASSSARHGRRTDTQYF.

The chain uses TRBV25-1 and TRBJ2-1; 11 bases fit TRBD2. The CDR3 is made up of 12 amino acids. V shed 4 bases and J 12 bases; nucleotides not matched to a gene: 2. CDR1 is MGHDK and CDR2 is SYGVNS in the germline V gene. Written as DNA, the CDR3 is TGTGCCAGCAGTGCCCTAGCGGGGGGGCAGTTCTTC. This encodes CASSALAGGQFF.

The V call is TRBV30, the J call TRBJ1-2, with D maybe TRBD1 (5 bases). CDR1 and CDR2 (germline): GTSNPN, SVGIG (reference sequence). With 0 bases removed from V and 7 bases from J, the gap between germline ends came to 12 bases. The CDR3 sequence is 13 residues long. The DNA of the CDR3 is TGTGCCTGGAGTGTCTCCCTAGACAGTGGCTACACCTTC. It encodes CAWSVSLDSGYTF.

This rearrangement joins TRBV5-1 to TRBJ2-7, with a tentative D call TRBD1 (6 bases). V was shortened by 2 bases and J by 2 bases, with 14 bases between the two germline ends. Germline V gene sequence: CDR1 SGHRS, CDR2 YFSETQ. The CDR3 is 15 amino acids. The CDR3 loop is CASSFISRGPYEQYF. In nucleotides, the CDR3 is TGCGCCAGCAGCTTTATCAGCAGGGGCCCCTACGAGCAGTACTTC.

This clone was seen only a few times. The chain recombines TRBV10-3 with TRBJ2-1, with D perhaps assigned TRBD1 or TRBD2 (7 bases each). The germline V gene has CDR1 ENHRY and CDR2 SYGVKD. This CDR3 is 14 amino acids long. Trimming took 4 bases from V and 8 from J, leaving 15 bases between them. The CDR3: CAISGQGGFDEQFF. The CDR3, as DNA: TGTGCCATCAGTGGACAGGGAGGGTTCGATGAGCAGTTCTTC.

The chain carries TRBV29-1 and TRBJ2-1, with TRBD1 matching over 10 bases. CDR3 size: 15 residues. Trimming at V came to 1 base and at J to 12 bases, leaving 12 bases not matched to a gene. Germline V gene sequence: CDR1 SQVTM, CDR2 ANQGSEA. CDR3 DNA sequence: TGCAGCGTTGAAGTACTGGGACAGGGGCCTCCTGGGCAGTTCTTC. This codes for CSVEVLGQGPPGQFF.

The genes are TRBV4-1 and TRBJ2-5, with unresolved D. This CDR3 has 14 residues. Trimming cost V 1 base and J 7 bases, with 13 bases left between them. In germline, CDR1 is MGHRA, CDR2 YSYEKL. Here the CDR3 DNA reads TGCGCCAGCAGCCAAGGATCACCGCCGGGGACCCAGTACTTC. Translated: CASSQGSPPGTQYF.

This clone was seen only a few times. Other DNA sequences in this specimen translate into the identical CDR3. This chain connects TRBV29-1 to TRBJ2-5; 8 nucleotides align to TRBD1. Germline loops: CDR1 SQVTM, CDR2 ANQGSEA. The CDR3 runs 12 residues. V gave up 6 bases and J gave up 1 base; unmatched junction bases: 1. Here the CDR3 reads CSVGTGQETQYF. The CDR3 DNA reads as TGCAGCGTGGGGACAGGCCAAGAGACCCAGTACTTC.

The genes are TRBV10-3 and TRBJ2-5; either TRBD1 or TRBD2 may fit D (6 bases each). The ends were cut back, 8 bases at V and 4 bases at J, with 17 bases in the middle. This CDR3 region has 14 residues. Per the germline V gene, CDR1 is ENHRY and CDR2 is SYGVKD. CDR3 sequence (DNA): TGTGCCATCTCTTCGAGGGGGGTCGGAGAGACCCAGTACTTC. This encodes CAISSRGVGETQYF.

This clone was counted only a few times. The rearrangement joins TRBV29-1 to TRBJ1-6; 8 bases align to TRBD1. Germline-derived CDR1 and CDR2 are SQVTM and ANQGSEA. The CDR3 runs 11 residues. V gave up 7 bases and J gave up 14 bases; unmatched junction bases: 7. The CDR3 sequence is CSGQTGDSLHF. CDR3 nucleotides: TGCAGCGGCCAGACAGGGGACTCCCTCCACTTT. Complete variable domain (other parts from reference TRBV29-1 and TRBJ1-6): SAVISQKPSRDICQRGTSLTIQCQVDSQVTMMFWYRQQPGQSLTLIATANQGSEATYESGFVIDKFPISRPNLTFSTLTVSNMSPEDSSIYLCSGQTGDSLHFGNGTRLTVT.

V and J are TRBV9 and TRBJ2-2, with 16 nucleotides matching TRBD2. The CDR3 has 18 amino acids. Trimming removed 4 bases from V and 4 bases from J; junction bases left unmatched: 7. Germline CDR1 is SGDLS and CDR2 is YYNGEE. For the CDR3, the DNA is TGTGCCAGCAGCTCCCTCGGGACTAGCGGGGGGGGCACCGGGGAGCTGTTTTTT. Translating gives CASSSLGTSGGGTGELFF.

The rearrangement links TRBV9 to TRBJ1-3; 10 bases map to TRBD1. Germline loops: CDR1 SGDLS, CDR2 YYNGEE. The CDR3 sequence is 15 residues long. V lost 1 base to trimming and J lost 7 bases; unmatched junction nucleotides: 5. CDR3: CASSVPRGQGNTIYF. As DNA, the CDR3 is TGTGCCAGCAGCGTACCGAGGGGACAGGGGAACACCATATATTTT.

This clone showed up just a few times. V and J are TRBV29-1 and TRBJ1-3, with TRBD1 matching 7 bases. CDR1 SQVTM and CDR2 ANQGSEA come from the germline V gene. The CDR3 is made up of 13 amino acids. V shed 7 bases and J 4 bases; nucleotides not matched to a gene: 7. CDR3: CSARQGGGNTIYF. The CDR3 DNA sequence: TGCAGCGCCCGACAGGGTGGGGGAAACACCATATATTTT.

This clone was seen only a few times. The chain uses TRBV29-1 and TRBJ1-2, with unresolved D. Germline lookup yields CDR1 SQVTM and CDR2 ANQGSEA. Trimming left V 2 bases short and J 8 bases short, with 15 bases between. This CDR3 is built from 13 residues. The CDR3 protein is CSVERVFTGGYTF. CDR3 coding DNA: TGCAGCGTTGAACGGGTCTTTACCGGAGGCTACACCTTC.

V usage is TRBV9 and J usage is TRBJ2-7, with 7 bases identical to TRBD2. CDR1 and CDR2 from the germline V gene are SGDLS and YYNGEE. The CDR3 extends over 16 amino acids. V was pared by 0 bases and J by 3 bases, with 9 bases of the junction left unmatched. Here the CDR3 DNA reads TGTGCCAGCAGCGTAGGACCCAGCGGGGAGTTCTACGAGCAGTACTTC. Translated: CASSVGPSGEFYEQYF.

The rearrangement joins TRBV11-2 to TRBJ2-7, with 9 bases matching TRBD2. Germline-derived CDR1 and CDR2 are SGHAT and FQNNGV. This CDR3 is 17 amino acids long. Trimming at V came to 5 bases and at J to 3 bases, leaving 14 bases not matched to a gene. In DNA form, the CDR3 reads TGTGCCAGCAGCCCCCTGGGAAGAGCTAGCGGGGACTACGAGCAGTACTTC. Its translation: CASSPLGRASGDYEQYF.

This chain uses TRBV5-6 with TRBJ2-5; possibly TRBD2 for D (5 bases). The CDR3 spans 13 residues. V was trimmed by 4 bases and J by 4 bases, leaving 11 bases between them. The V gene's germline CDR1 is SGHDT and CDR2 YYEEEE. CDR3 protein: CASSLRGGETQYF. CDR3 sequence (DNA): TGTGCCAGCAGCCTCCGGGGTGGAGAGACCCAGTACTTC.

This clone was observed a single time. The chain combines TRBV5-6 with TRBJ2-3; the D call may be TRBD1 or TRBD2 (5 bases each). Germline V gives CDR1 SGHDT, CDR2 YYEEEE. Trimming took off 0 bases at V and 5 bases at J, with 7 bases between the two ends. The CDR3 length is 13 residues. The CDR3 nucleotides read TGTGCCAGCAGCTTGGATGGGGGAGATACGCAGTATTTT. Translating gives CASSLDGGDTQYF.

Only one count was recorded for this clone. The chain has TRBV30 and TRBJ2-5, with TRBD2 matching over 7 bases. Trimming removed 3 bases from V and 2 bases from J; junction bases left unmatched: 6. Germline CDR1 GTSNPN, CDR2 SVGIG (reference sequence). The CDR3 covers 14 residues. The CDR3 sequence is CAWSLPGGQETQYF. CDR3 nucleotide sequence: TGTGCCTGGAGCCTTCCCGGGGGGCAAGAGACCCAGTACTTC.

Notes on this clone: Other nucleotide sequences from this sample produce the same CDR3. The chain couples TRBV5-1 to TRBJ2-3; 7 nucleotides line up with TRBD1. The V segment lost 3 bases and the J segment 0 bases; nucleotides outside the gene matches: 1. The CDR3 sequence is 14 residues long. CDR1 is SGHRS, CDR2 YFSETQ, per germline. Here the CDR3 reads CASSSGQSTDTQYF. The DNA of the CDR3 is TGCGCCAGCAGCTCGGGACAGAGCACAGATACGCAGTATTTT.